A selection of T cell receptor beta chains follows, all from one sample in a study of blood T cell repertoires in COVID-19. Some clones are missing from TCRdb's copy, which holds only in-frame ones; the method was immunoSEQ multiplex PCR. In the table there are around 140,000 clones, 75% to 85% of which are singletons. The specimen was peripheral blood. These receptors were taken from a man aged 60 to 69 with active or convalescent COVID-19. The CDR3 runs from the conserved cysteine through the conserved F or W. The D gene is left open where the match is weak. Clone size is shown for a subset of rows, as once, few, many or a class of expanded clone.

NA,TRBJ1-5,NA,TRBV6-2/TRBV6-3,TGTGCCAGCAGTAAGGGGGACGGATTTAATAGCAATCAGCCCCAGCATTTT,CASSKGDGFNSNQPQHF
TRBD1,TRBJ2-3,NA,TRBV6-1,TGTGCCAGCAGTGAACTATTTAGGGGGCGCTTGGCAGATACGCAGTATTTT,CASSELFRGRLADTQYF
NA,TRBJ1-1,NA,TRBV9,TGTGCCAGCAGCCCCGTAGGGGTTGAGAACACTGAAGCTTTCTTT,CASSPVGVENTEAFF
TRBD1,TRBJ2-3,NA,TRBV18,TGTGCCAGCTCACCCGGGACAGGGGTTGCAGATACGCAGTATTTT,CASSPGTGVADTQYF
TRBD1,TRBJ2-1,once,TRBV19,TGTGCCAGTAGTATAGTAGGCAGGGGGTTCTACAATGAGCAGTTCTTC,CASSIVGRGFYNEQFF
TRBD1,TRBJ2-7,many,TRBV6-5,TGTGCCAGCACCACGGGACAGGGGGACTACGAGCAGTACTTC,CASTTGQGDYEQYF
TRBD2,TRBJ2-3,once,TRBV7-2,TGTGCCAGCAGCCCAGCCTTGCTAGCGGGTCGCACAGATACGCAGTATTTT,CASSPALLAGRTDTQYF
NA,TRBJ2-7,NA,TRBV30,TGTGCCTGGAGTGTCCCCGGCTACGAGCAGTACTTC,CAWSVPGYEQYF
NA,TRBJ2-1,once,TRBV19,TGTGCCAGTAGTCCCCAGCGAGGTCAGTACAATGAGCAGTTCTTC,CASSPQRGQYNEQFF
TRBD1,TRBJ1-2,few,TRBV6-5,TGTGCCAGCAGGATGACAGGGGGCGCGACTGGCTACACCTTC,CASRMTGGATGYTF